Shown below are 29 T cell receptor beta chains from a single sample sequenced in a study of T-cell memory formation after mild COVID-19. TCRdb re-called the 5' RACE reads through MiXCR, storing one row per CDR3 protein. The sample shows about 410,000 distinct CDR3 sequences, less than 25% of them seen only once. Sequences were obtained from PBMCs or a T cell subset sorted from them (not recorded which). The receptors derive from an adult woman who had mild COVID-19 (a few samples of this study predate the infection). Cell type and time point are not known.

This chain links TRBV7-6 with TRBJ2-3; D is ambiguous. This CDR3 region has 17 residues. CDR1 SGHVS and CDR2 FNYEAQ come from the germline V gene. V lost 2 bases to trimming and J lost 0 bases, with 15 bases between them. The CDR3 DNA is TGTGCCAGCAGCTTATCACCCGGTGGATTTAGCACAGATACGCAGTATTTT. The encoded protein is CASSLSPGGFSTDTQYF.

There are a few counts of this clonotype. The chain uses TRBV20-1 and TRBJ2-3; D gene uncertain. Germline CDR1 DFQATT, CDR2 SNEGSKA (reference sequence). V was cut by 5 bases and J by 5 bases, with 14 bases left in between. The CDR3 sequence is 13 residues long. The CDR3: CSAGLGFVDTQYF. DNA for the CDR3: TGCAGTGCTGGGTTGGGCTTCGTAGATACGCAGTATTTT.

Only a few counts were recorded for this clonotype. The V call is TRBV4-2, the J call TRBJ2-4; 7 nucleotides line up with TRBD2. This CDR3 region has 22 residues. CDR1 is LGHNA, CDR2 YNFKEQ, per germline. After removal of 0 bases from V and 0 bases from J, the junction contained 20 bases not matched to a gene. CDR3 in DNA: TGTGCCAGCAGCCAAGATTGGTCGTACCCGCAACGGGAGGTTATAGCCAAAAACATTCAGTACTTC. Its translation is CASSQDWSYPQREVIAKNIQYF.

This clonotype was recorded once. The CDR3 nucleotides are TGTGCCAGTAGTGGGCAGGAAGGTAATAACGAGCAGTACTTC. This gives the protein CASSGQEGNNEQYF. The rearrangement links TRBV19 to TRBJ2-7; D ambiguous. Looked up from germline, CDR1 is LNHDA and CDR2 is SQIVND (reference sequence). The CDR3 length is 14 residues. Trimming took 5 bases from V and 5 from J, leaving 16 bases between them.

The CDR3 bases are TGTGCCAGCAGCCAAGACTCTCGGACAGGGGGCTATGGCTACACCTTC. Encoded protein: CASSQDSRTGGYGYTF. The chain joins TRBV3-1 to TRBJ1-2, with 10 bases fitting TRBD1. This CDR3 region has 16 residues. Trimming removed 0 bases from V and 4 bases from J; junction bases left unmatched: 5. The V gene's germline CDR1 is LGHDT and CDR2 YNNKEL (reference sequence).

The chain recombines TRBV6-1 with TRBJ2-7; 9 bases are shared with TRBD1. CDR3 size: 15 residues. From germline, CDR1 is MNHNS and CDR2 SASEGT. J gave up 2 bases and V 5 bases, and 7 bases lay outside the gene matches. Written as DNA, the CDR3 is TGTGCCAGCAGTTCCGCGACAGGGGGGGCCTACGAGCAGTACTTC. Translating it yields CASSSATGGAYEQYF.

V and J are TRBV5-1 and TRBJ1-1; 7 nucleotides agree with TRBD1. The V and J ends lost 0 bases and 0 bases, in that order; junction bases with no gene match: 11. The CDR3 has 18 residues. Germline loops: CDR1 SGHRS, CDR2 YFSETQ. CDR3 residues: CASSLAVFGTVLNTEAFF. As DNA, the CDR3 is TGCGCCAGCAGCTTGGCCGTTTTCGGGACAGTTTTGAACACTGAAGCTTTCTTT.

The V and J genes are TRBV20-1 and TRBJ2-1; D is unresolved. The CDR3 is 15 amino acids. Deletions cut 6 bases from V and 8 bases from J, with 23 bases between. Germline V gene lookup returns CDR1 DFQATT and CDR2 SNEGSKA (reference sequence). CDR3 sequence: CSAAQSTRLPHEQFF. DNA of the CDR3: TGCAGTGCAGCTCAAAGTACCCGCCTCCCTCATGAGCAGTTCTTC.

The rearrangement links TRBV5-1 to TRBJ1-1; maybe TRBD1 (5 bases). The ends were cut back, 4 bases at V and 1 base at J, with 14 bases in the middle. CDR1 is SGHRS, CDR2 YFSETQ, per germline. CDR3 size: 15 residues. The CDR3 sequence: CASSTSSGRNTEAFF. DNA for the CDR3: TGCGCCAGCAGCACTAGCTCGGGACGGAACACTGAAGCTTTCTTT.

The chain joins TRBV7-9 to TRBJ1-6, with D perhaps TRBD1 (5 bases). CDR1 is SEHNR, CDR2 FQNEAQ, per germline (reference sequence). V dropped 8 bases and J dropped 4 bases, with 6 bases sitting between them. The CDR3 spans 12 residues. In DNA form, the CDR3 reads TGTGCCAGCGGGGGGTATAATTCACCCCTCCACTTT. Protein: CASGGYNSPLHF.

CDR3 nucleotide sequence: TGCAGCGTCAGAAACCCCGGCAGGGTGGGACACGAGCAGTACTTC. Amino acids: CSVRNPGRVGHEQYF. This chain connects TRBV29-1 to TRBJ2-7; the D call may be TRBD1 or TRBD2 (5 bases each). With 6 bases removed from V and 5 bases from J, the gap between germline ends came to 23 bases. The CDR3 has 15 residues. Germline CDR1 is SQVTM and CDR2 is ANQGSEA.

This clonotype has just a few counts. CDR3 nucleotide sequence: TGCGCCAGCAGCGAGAAGCGGGAAGAGACCCAGTACTTC. It encodes CASSEKREETQYF. The rearrangement links TRBV5-1 to TRBJ2-5; D is perhaps TRBD2 (6 bases). The CDR3 spans 13 residues. The V gene lost 4 bases and the J gene lost 3 bases, with 10 bases spanning the gap. Germline CDR1 reads SGHRS; CDR2 reads YFSETQ. The whole variable domain, filled in from reference TRBV5-1 and TRBJ2-5, reads KAGVTQTPRYLIKTRGQQVTLSCSPISGHRSVSWYQQTPGQGLQFLFEYFSETQRNKGNFPGRFSGRQFSNSRSEMNVSTLELGDSALYLCASSEKREETQYFGPGTRLLVL.

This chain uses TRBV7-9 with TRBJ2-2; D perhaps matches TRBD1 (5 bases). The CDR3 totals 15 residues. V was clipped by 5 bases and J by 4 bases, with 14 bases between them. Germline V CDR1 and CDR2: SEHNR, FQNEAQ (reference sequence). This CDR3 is CASSPTGHSTGELFF. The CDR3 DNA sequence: TGTGCCAGCAGCCCCACCGGACACTCCACCGGGGAGCTGTTTTTT.

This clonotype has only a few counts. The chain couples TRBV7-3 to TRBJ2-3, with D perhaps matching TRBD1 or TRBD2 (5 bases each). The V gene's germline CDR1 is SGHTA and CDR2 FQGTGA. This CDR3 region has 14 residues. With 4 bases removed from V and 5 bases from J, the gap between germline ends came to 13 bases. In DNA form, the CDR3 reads TGTGCCAGCAGCTCTCGAGGGGCAGGAGATACGCAGTATTTT. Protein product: CASSSRGAGDTQYF.

CDR3 amino acids: CATSDFRNEQFF. The CDR3 nucleotides are TGTGCCACCAGTGATTTTAGGAATGAGCAGTTCTTC. This chain links TRBV24-1 with TRBJ2-1, with D uncertain. Germline V gene data show CDR1 as KGHDR and CDR2 as SFDVKD. V shed 1 base and J shed 7 bases, with 4 bases lying between them. The CDR3 is 12 amino acids.

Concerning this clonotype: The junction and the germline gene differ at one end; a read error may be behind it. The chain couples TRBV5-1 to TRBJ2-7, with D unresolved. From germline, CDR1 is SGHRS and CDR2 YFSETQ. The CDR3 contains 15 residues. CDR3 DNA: TGCGCCAGCGGTTTAACAGAACCCCCTTCCTCCGAGCAGTACTTC. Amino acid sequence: CASGLTEPPSSEQYF.

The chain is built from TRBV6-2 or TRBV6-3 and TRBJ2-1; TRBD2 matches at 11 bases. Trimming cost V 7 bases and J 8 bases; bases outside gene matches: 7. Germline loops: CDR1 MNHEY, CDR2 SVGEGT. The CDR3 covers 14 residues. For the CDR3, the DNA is TGTGCCAGCACTGGACTAGCGGGTTCTTATGAGCAGTTCTTC. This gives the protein CASTGLAGSYEQFF.

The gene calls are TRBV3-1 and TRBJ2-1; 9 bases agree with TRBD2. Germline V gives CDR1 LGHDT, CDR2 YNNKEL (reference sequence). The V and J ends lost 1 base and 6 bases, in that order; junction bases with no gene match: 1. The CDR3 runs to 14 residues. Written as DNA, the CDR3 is TGTGCCAGCAGCCAAGGACTAGCGGCCAATGAGCAGTTCTTC. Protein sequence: CASSQGLAANEQFF.

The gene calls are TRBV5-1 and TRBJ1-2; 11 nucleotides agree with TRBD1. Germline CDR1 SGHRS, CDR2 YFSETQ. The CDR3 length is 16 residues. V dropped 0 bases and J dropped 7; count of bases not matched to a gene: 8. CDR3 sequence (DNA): TGCGCCAGCAGCTTGGTCCCCCGGGACAGGGGGTTTGGCTACACCTTC. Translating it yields CASSLVPRDRGFGYTF.

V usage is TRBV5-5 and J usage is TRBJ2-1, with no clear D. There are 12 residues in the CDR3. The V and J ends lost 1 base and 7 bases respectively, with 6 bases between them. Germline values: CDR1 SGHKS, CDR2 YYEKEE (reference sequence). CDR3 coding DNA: TGTGCCAGCAGCTTGACGAAAAATGAGCAGTTCTTC. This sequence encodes CASSLTKNEQFF. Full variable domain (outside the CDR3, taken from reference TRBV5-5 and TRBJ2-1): DAGVTQSPTHLIKTRGQQVTLRCSPISGHKSVSWYQQVLGQGPQFIFQYYEKEERGRGNFPDRFSARQFPNYSSELNVNALLLGDSALYLCASSLTKNEQFFGPGTRLTVL.

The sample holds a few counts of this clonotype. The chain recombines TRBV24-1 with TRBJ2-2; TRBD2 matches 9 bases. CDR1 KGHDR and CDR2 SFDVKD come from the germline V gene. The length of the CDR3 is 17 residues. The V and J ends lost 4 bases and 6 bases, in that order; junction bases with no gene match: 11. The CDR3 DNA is TGTGCCACCAGTGACCCGCGGGGGGGCCTTTACGCCGGGGAGCTGTTTTTT. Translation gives CATSDPRGGLYAGELFF.

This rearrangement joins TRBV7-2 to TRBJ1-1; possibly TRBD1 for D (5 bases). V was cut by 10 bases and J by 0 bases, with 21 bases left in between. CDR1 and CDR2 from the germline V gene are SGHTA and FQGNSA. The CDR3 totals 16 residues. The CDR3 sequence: CATDFRGLTLNTEAFF. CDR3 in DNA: TGTGCCACCGATTTCCGGGGCCTGACCCTGAACACTGAAGCTTTCTTT.

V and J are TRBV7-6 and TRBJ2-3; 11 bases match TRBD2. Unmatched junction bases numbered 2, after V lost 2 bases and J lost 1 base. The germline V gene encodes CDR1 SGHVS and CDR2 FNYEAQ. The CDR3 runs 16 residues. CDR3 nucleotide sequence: TGTGCCAGCAGCTTAACTAGCGGGAGCGGCACAGATACGCAGTATTTT. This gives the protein CASSLTSGSGTDTQYF.

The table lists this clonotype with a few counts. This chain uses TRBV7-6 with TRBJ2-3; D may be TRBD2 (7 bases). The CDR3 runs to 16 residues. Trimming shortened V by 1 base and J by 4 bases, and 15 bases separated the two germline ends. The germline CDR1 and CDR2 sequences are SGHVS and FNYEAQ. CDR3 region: CASSLVGGGPADTQYF. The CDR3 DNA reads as TGTGCCAGCAGCTTAGTAGGGGGAGGGCCCGCAGATACGCAGTATTTT.

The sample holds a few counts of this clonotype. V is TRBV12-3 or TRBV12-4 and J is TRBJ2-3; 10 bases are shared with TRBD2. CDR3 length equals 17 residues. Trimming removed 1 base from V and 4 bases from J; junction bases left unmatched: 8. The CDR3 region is CASSLVGTSVGPDTQYF. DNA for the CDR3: TGTGCCAGCAGTTTAGTCGGGACTAGCGTGGGGCCAGATACGCAGTATTTT.

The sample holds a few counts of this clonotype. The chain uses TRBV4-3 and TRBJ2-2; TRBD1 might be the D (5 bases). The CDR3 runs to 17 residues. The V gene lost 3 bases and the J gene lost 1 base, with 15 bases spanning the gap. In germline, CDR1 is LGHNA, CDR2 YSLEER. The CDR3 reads CASSQTEWVMNTGELFF. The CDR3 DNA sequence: TGCGCCAGCAGCCAGACAGAGTGGGTAATGAACACCGGGGAGCTGTTTTTT.

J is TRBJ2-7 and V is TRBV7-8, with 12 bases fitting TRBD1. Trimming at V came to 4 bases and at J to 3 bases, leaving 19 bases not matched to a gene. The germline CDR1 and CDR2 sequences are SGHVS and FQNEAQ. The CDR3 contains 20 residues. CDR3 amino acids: CASSWGTGTGGPGGFYEQYF. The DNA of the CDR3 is TGTGCCAGCAGCTGGGGAACCGGGACAGGGGGCCCGGGAGGTTTCTACGAGCAGTACTTC.

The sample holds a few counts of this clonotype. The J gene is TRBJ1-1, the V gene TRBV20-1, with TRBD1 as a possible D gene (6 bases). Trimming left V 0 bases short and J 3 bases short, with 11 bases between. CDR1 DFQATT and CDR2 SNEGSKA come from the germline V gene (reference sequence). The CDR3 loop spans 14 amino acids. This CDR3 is CSARDLGQHTEAFF. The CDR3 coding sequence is TGCAGTGCTAGAGATCTAGGACAGCACACTGAAGCTTTCTTT.

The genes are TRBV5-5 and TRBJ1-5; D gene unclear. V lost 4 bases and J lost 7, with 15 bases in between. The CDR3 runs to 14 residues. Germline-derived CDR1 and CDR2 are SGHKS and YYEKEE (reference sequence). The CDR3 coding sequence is TGTGCCAGCAGCCTTGTCTACGTAGGCCAGCCCCAGCATTTT. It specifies CASSLVYVGQPQHF. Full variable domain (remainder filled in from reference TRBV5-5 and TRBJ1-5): DAGVTQSPTHLIKTRGQQVTLRCSPISGHKSVSWYQQVLGQGPQFIFQYYEKEERGRGNFPDRFSARQFPNYSSELNVNALLLGDSALYLCASSLVYVGQPQHFGDGTRLSIL.